The 32 T cell receptor beta chains in this list originate from one sample, sequenced in a study of cytomegalovirus exposure and HLA in healthy donors (TCRdb year 2017). The library came from the immunoSEQ multiplex PCR assay. This immuneACCESS table, as held by TCRdb, lists in-frame sequences with V and J called but not all clones. Of the missing ones, under half trace to an unresolved V gene in checked studies; the others have no known cause. The sample contains some 160,000 clones, 88% of them found a single time. 2.5% to 3% of the sample rests with the top ten. Material: PBMCs. All receptors derive from a man between 18 and 29 years old in good health and CMV-seronegative.

Remarks on this clone: An end of the junction differs from the germline gene, which may be a read error. The chain joins TRBV7-7 to TRBJ2-3; 10 positions match TRBD2. The germline V gene encodes CDR1 SSHAT and CDR2 FNYEAQ (reference sequence). The CDR3 covers 15 residues. CDR3 DNA: TGTGCTAGCAGCTCAGGACTAGCGGACACAGATACGCAGTATTTT. Amino acid sequence: CASSSGLADTDTQYF.

V usage is TRBV27 and J usage is TRBJ2-1; TRBD1 agrees at 7 bases. Germline V lookup: CDR1 MNHEY, CDR2 SMNVEV (reference sequence). This CDR3 contains 13 residues. The trim removed 2 bases at V and 7 bases at J, leaving 2 bases unmatched. The DNA for the CDR3 is TGTGCCAGCAGTTTAAGCAGGGGGAATGAGCAGTTCTTC. Translating gives CASSLSRGNEQFF.

The chain links TRBV4-2 to TRBJ1-6; D not certain. The V gene lost 0 bases and the J gene lost 0 bases, with 12 bases spanning the gap. The CDR3 contains 18 residues. Germline V gene data show CDR1 as LGHNA and CDR2 as YNFKEQ. The CDR3 loop is CASSQDDTSSSYNSPLHF. In nucleotides, the CDR3 is TGTGCCAGCAGCCAAGACGACACGTCGAGCTCCTATAATTCACCCCTCCACTTT.

The gene calls are TRBV2 and TRBJ2-7; D is undetermined. The germline V gene has CDR1 SNHLY and CDR2 FYNNEI. The ends were cut back, 8 bases at V and 3 bases at J, with 8 bases in the middle. The CDR3 spans 11 residues. The CDR3 reads CASGYSYEQYF. Here the CDR3 DNA reads TGTGCCAGCGGATACAGCTACGAGCAGTACTTC. The variable domain in full, with the rest retrieved from reference TRBV2 and TRBJ2-7, is EPEVTQTPSHQVTQMGQEVILRCVPISNHLYFYWYRQILGQKVEFLVSFYNNEISEKSEIFDDQFSVERPDGSNFTLKIRSTKLEDSAMYFCASGYSYEQYFGPGTRLTVT.

The V call is TRBV7-6, the J call TRBJ2-3; TRBD1 is a possible D gene (5 bases). CDR1 and CDR2 (germline): SGHVS, FNYEAQ. CDR3 size: 13 residues. V gave up 6 bases and J gave up 2 bases, with 9 bases separating them. CDR3 region: CASRDSYTDTQYF. The CDR3 region has the DNA TGTGCCAGCAGAGACAGCTACACAGATACGCAGTATTTT.

This clone was picked up a small number of times. V and J are TRBV7-9 and TRBJ1-5, with a weak D call TRBD1 (6 bases). CDR1 is SEHNR and CDR2 is FQNEAQ in the germline V gene (reference sequence). The CDR3 covers 15 residues. V lost 2 bases, J lost 4 bases, and 12 bases lay in between. The CDR3 sequence is CASSLSGQGNQPQHF. CDR3 nucleotide sequence: TGTGCCAGCAGCTTATCCGGGCAGGGGAATCAGCCCCAGCATTTT.

The rearrangement uses TRBV2 and TRBJ1-5, with TRBD1 matching over 7 bases. CDR1 and CDR2 from the germline V gene are SNHLY and FYNNEI. The CDR3 is 15 residues long. Trimming at V came to 6 bases and at J to 3 bases, leaving 8 bases not matched to a gene. CDR3 residues: CASSDRGQINQPQHF. DNA for the CDR3: TGTGCCAGCAGCGACCGGGGACAGATCAATCAGCCCCAGCATTTT.

The chain employs TRBV25-1 and TRBJ1-3; TRBD1 agrees at 10 bases. The CDR3 spans 16 residues. CDR1 and CDR2 from the germline V gene are MGHDK and SYGVNS. The junction had 4 bases not matched to a gene; V was cut back by 3 bases and J by 2 bases. The CDR3, as DNA: TGTGCCAGCAGTGAGGGACAGGGGTACCCTGGAAACACCATATATTTT. Translated, it gives CASSEGQGYPGNTIYF.

This sequence joins TRBV28 and TRBJ1-2; 8 bases line up with TRBD1. Germline CDR1 MDHEN, CDR2 SYDVKM. The CDR3 has 14 residues. The V segment lost 4 bases and the J segment 7 bases; nucleotides outside the gene matches: 8. The CDR3 here is CASSSDRALGGYTF. CDR3 in DNA: TGTGCCAGCAGTTCGGACAGGGCCTTGGGTGGCTACACCTTC.

This chain uses TRBV15 with TRBJ2-1, with TRBD1 as a possible D gene (5 bases). Trimming took off 6 bases at V and 5 bases at J, with 17 bases between the two ends. This CDR3 has 15 amino acids. Germline-derived CDR1 and CDR2 are LNHNV and YYDKDF (reference sequence). CDR3 in DNA: TGTGCCACCAGAGATCACAGGTTAATCAACAATGAGCAGTTCTTC. It codes for CATRDHRLINNEQFF.

The V gene is TRBV12-5, the J gene TRBJ2-1, with 11 nucleotides matching TRBD2. CDR3 size: 17 residues. The ends lost 2 bases at V and 8 bases at J; junction bases unmatched: 11. Germline CDR1 is LGHNT and CDR2 is FRNRAP. The CDR3 DNA follows: TGTGCTAGTGGTTTGCGCCTAGCGGGGGGAAGGGGCTATGAGCAGTTCTTC. Translated: CASGLRLAGGRGYEQFF.

This chain connects TRBV6-5 to TRBJ1-2, with D uncertain. This CDR3 is 11 amino acids long. Trimming pared 0 bases from V and 9 bases from J, leaving 5 bases between. Germline-derived CDR1 and CDR2 are MNHEY and SVGAGI. CDR3 coding DNA: TGTGCCAGCAGTTACTCGGGCAGCTACACCTTC. Residues: CASSYSGSYTF.

V is TRBV27 and J is TRBJ2-3; D is possibly TRBD1 (5 bases). Germline loops: CDR1 MNHEY, CDR2 SMNVEV (reference sequence). The CDR3 loop spans 12 amino acids. V lost 3 bases to trimming and J lost 8 bases, with 9 bases between them. The DNA for the CDR3 is TGTGCCAGCAGTTTCACAGGCGGTACGCAGTATTTT. Protein product: CASSFTGGTQYF.

V gene TRBV23-1 combines with J gene TRBJ2-7, with D possibly TRBD1 on 6 matching bases. TRBV23-1 is an ORF, and what it does is uncertain. The V and J ends lost 0 bases and 5 bases respectively, with 14 bases between them. The CDR3 runs to 15 residues. The CDR3 region has the DNA TGCGCCAGCAGTCAATCGGCCAGGGGTCCCCACGAGCAGTACTTC. Its protein product is CASSQSARGPHEQYF.

The chain uses TRBV13 and TRBJ1-2; 9 nucleotides align to TRBD1. In germline, CDR1 is PRHDT, CDR2 FYEKMQ (reference sequence). The CDR3 totals 16 residues. The junction had 11 bases not matched to a gene; V was cut back by 6 bases and J by 3 bases. The CDR3: CASRAGQGAFDYGYTF. DNA for the CDR3: TGTGCCAGCAGGGCGGGACAGGGAGCTTTCGACTATGGCTACACCTTC. Supplemented by reference TRBV13 and TRBJ1-2, the full variable domain reads AAGVIQSPRHLIKEKRETATLKCYPIPRHDTVYWYQQGPGQDPQFLISFYEKMQSDKGSIPDRFSAQQFSDYHSELNMSSLELGDSALYFCASRAGQGAFDYGYTFGSGTRLTVV.

V usage is TRBV2 and J usage is TRBJ2-2, with a possible D match to TRBD2 (6 bases). Germline V lookup: CDR1 SNHLY, CDR2 FYNNEI. Between the trimmed V and J ends, which lost 8 bases and 6 bases, there was a span of 16 bases. The CDR3 length is 14 residues. The CDR3 region has the DNA TGTGCCAGCCGGTTACTAGCTTTCGCCGGGGAGCTGTTTTTT. Protein sequence: CASRLLAFAGELFF.

The chain carries TRBV2 and TRBJ2-7; 8 nucleotides line up with TRBD1. The CDR3 length is 11 residues. Germline V gives CDR1 SNHLY, CDR2 FYNNEI. V gave up 5 bases and J gave up 6 bases; unmatched junction bases: 0. CDR3 protein: CASSQGAEQYV. CDR3 DNA: TGTGCCAGCAGTCAGGGGGCCGAGCAGTACGTC.

The gene calls are TRBV28 and TRBJ2-7, with D maybe TRBD2 (6 bases). Germline lookup yields CDR1 MDHEN and CDR2 SYDVKM. Trimming shortened V by 2 bases and J by 0 bases, and 8 bases separated the two germline ends. There are 14 residues in the CDR3. The CDR3 nucleotides are TGTGCCAGCAGTTTAGGGGGGACCTCCTACGAGCAGTACGTC. Residues: CASSLGGTSYEQYV.

The table lists this clone with a count of one. The chain carries TRBV7-2 and TRBJ1-2, with 8 positions matching TRBD1. After removal of 1 base from V and 4 bases from J, the junction contained 11 bases not matched to a gene. Germline lookup yields CDR1 SGHTA and CDR2 FQGNSA. This CDR3 region has 17 residues. The CDR3 loop is CASSLVTGGRVTYGYTF. Here the CDR3 DNA reads TGTGCCAGCAGCTTAGTAACAGGGGGTCGGGTAACCTATGGCTACACCTTC.

The V call is TRBV27, the J call TRBJ2-5; tentative D call: TRBD1 (5 bases). The germline V gene encodes CDR1 MNHEY and CDR2 SMNVEV (reference sequence). The V end lost 2 bases, the J end lost 5 bases, and 6 bases lay between the germline ends. There are 12 residues in the CDR3. The CDR3: CASSLPGETQYF. The CDR3 nucleotides are TGTGCCAGCAGTTTACCAGGGGAGACCCAGTACTTC.

The chain joins TRBV4-2 to TRBJ2-7, with 10 bases matching TRBD2. The CDR3 has 16 residues. Trimming removed 0 bases from V and 1 base from J; junction bases left unmatched: 3. CDR1 LGHNA and CDR2 YNFKEQ come from the germline V gene. The CDR3 reads CASSQEQREGSYEQYF. The DNA of the CDR3 is TGTGCCAGCAGCCAAGAACAGCGGGAGGGATCCTACGAGCAGTACTTC.

The chain is built from TRBV15 and TRBJ2-7; possible D gene TRBD1, 5 bases. This CDR3 region has 15 residues. Trimming pared 1 base from V and 2 bases from J, leaving 12 bases between. From germline, CDR1 is LNHNV and CDR2 YYDKDF (reference sequence). CDR3 amino acids: CATSRVKGRPYEQYV. Here the CDR3 DNA reads TGTGCCACCAGCAGAGTTAAGGGGCGGCCCTACGAGCAGTACGTC.

The rearrangement uses TRBV25-1 and TRBJ1-2; TRBD1 aligns across 8 bases. Trimming removed 2 bases from V and 4 bases from J; junction bases left unmatched: 9. The CDR3 length is 16 residues. Per the germline V gene, CDR1 is MGHDK and CDR2 is SYGVNS. The CDR3 protein is CASSEPKTGEAYGYTF. CDR3 DNA: TGTGCCAGCAGTGAACCTAAGACAGGGGAAGCCTATGGCTACACCTTC.

The gene calls are TRBV5-1 and TRBJ1-2, with TRBD1 as a possible D gene (5 bases). The CDR3 has 14 amino acids. The V gene's germline CDR1 is SGHRS and CDR2 YFSETQ. The germline V and J ends were trimmed by 3 bases and 1 base, with 10 bases remaining between them. DNA of the CDR3: TGCGCCAGCAGCTGGACCGACAGTAACTATGGCTACACCTTC. This translates into CASSWTDSNYGYTF.

This chain connects TRBV19 to TRBJ2-7; 7 nucleotides match TRBD2. The CDR3 consists of 16 residues. In germline, CDR1 is LNHDA, CDR2 SQIVND (reference sequence). V lost 3 bases to trimming and J lost 2 bases; unmatched junction nucleotides: 10. CDR3 sequence reads: CASSIGHGGLTYEQYF. CDR3 bases: TGTGCCAGTAGTATTGGCCACGGGGGACTAACCTACGAGCAGTACTTC.

CDR3 in amino acids: CASSLTGAHTF. Written as DNA, the CDR3 is TGTGCCAGCAGTCTGACAGGGGCCCACACCTTC. The rearrangement uses TRBV28 and TRBJ1-2, with TRBD1 matching 8 bases. V was clipped by 5 bases and J by 12 bases; unmatched bases: 5. Germline CDR1 MDHEN, CDR2 SYDVKM. The CDR3 has 11 residues.

This chain uses TRBV18 with TRBJ1-3; D possibly corresponds to TRBD1 (6 bases). V lost 4 bases, J lost 4 bases, and 17 bases lay in between. Per germline, CDR1 KGHSH and CDR2 LQKENI. CDR3 size: 16 residues. The CDR3 protein is CASSLRQDKGGNTIYF. CDR3 coding DNA: TGTGCCAGCTCACTCCGACAGGATAAGGGAGGAAACACCATATATTTT.

The rearrangement joins TRBV2 to TRBJ1-2; 8 nucleotides agree with TRBD1. Germline V gene sequence: CDR1 SNHLY, CDR2 FYNNEI. The CDR3 has 14 amino acids. The trim removed 3 bases at V and 5 bases at J, leaving 5 bases unmatched. This CDR3 is CASSEGGQVYGYTF. CDR3 nucleotides: TGTGCCAGCAGTGAGGGGGGACAGGTTTATGGCTACACCTTC.

CDR3: CASTPIGGTKNIQYF. CDR3 bases: TGTGCCAGCACACCGATCGGGGGGACCAAAAACATTCAGTACTTC. The chain carries TRBV6-1 and TRBJ2-4, with TRBD2 matching 7 bases. The CDR3 has 15 amino acids. Per germline, CDR1 MNHNS and CDR2 SASEGT. V lost 7 bases to trimming and J lost 2 bases; unmatched junction nucleotides: 8.

V gene TRBV27 combines with J gene TRBJ2-1, with TRBD2 matching 12 bases. V lost 5 bases and J lost 7; bases outside the gene matches: 15. The V gene's germline CDR1 is MNHEY and CDR2 SMNVEV (reference sequence). The CDR3 covers 18 residues. CDR3 nucleotides: TGTGCCAGCAGTCCACTGAAACAACTAGCGGGGGGATCAAATGAGCAGTTCTTC. Translation gives CASSPLKQLAGGSNEQFF.

The CDR3 sequence: CASRQGQGYEQYF. The DNA of the CDR3 is TGTGCCAGCAGACAGGGACAGGGCTACGAGCAGTACTTC. The chain employs TRBV6-6 and TRBJ2-7; the match to TRBD1 covers 9 bases. This CDR3 is built from 13 residues. In germline, CDR1 is MNHNY, CDR2 SVGAGI (reference sequence). Trimming at V came to 6 bases and at J to 3 bases, leaving 3 bases not matched to a gene.

V usage is TRBV5-4 and J usage is TRBJ2-2; D uncertain. Germline-derived CDR1 and CDR2 are SGHNT and YYREEE (reference sequence). Trimming took off 7 bases at V and 0 bases at J, with 10 bases between the two ends. The CDR3 is 14 amino acids. DNA of the CDR3: TGTGCCAGCGGGCTTTCCGCGAACACCGGGGAGCTGTTTTTT. It translates to CASGLSANTGELFF.